These T cell receptor beta chains were read from a single sample in a study of T cells in Graves' hyperthyroidism and ophthalmopathy. TCRdb independently ran MiXCR on the multiplex PCR reads; one entry per CDR3 protein. The data show about 480,000 distinct CDR3 sequences, with about 15% seen just once and 15% to 20% held by the top ten. The sample taken for sequencing was blood. The receptor set was obtained from a woman in her late teens or twenties with Graves' hyperthyroidism. Both conserved end residues are part of each CDR3. Each record gives: V gene, J gene, clone size, D gene, CDR3 protein, CDR3 DNA. The D gene is left open where the match is weak. A row's size may be missing; if present it is once, few, many or a size class.

TRBV28	TRBJ2-5	NA	NA	CASSSQPNRQETQYF	TGTGCCAGCAGTTCTCAACCAAACAGACAAGAGACCCAGTACTTC
TRBV5-1	TRBJ2-3	many	NA	CASRVLAGVPDTQYF	TGCGCCAGCAGGGTCTTGGCAGGGGTGCCAGATACGCAGTATTTT
TRBV24-1	TRBJ1-2	many	TRBD1	CATSIPGQGVYGYTF	TGTGCCACCAGTATTCCGGGACAGGGGGTCTATGGCTACACCTTC
TRBV7-9	TRBJ2-1	many	TRBD2	CASSLEGGGSNEQFF	TGTGCCAGCAGCTTAGAGGGCGGCGGGAGTAATGAGCAGTTCTTC
TRBV19	TRBJ2-1	NA	TRBD2	CASSLTTSGRRNEQFF	TGTGCCAGTAGTCTGACGACTAGCGGGAGGCGCAATGAGCAGTTCTTC
TRBV11-2	TRBJ2-2	many	NA	CASSPRTGSHTGELFF	TGTGCCAGCAGCCCAAGAACGGGGTCACACACCGGGGAGCTGTTTTTT
TRBV7-2	TRBJ2-1	few	TRBD2	CASSLVSGGPINEQFF	TGTGCCAGCAGCTTAGTTTCGGGAGGGCCGATCAATGAGCAGTTCTTC
TRBV19	TRBJ1-5	once	NA	CASSTSDGLGPQPQHF	TGTGCCAGTAGCACATCGGACGGTCTTGGCCCTCAGCCCCAGCATTTT
TRBV4-1	TRBJ1-2	NA	NA	CASSQGGGATANYGYTF	TGCGCCAGCAGCCAAGGAGGCGGGGCTACGGCTAACTATGGCTACACCTTC
TRBV7-9	TRBJ1-2	many	NA	CASSLEASEGGKDGYTF	TGTGCCAGCAGCTTAGAAGCCTCCGAGGGCGGGAAGGATGGCTACACCTTC
TRBV7-9	TRBJ1-1	many	NA	CASSLWIGRAGAFF	TGTGCCAGCAGCTTATGGATCGGCAGGGCAGGAGCTTTCTTT
TRBV24-1	TRBJ2-1	many	NA	CATSRGGGFDNEQFF	TGTGCCACCAGTCGAGGTGGGGGGTTTGACAATGAGCAGTTCTTC
TRBV27	TRBJ1-1	many	NA	CASSPPDGFQAFF	TGTGCCAGCAGTCCCCCGGACGGATTTCAAGCTTTCTTT
TRBV2	TRBJ2-7	many	NA	CASSPGSGAYEQYF	TGTGCCAGCAGTCCTGGTAGCGGAGCCTACGAGCAGTACTTC
TRBV10-3	TRBJ1-1	NA	TRBD1	CATIDRAGNTEAFF	TGTGCCACCATCGACAGGGCGGGTAACACTGAAGCTTTCTTT
TRBV7-6	TRBJ2-3	many	NA	CASSNLNTDTQYF	TGTGCCAGCAGCAATCTGAACACAGATACGCAGTATTTT
TRBV14	TRBJ2-1	few	TRBD2	CASSQGVVAGEYNEQFF	TGTGCCAGCAGCCAAGGGGTTGTAGCGGGAGAGTACAATGAGCAGTTCTTC
TRBV19	TRBJ1-2	many	TRBD1	CASSIAGQVLGRGYTF	TGTGCCAGTAGTATAGCCGGACAGGTCCTAGGTCGGGGCTACACCTTC